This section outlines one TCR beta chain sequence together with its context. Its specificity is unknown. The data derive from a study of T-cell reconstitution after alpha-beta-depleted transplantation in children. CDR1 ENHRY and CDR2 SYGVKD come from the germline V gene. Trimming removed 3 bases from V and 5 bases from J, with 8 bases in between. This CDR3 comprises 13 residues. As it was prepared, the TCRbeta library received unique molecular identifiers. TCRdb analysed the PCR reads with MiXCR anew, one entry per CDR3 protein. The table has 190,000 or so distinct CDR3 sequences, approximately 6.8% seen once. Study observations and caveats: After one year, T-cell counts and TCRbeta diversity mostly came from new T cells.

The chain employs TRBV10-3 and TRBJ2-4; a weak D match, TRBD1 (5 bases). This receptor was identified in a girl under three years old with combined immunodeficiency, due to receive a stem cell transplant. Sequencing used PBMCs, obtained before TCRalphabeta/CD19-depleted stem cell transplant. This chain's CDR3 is CAISERGENIQYF. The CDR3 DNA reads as TGTGCCATCAGTGAAAGGGGTGAAAACATTCAGTACTTC.